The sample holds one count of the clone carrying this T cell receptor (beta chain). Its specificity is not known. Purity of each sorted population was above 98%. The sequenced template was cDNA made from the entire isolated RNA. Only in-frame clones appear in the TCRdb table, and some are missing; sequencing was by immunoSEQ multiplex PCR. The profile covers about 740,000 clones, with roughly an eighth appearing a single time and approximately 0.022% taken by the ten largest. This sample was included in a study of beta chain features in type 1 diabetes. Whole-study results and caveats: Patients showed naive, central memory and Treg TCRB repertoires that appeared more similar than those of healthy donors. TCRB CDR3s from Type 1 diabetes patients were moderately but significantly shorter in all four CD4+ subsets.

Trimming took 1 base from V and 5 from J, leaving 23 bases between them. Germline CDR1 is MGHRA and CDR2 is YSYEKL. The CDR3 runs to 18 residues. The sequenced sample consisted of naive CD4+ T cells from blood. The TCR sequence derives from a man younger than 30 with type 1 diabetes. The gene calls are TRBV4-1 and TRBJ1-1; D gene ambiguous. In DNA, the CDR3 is TGCGCCAGCAGCCAAGGCACCGGGCCCTGGTCAATGGGGACTGAAGCTTTCTTT. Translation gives CASSQGTGPWSMGTEAFF.